These 7 T cell receptor beta chains were sequenced from one sample in a study of graft-versus-host responses after intestinal transplantation. Only in-frame clones appear in the TCRdb table, and some are missing; sequencing was by immunoSEQ multiplex PCR. The table includes about 93,000 clones, approximately 78% detected once. Antigens of these TCRs are unknown. The starting material was unstimulated CD4+ T cells sorted from spleen or lymph node cells, obtained before intestinal transplant. These receptors were taken from a human donor who received an intestinal transplant.

Remarks on this clone: One junction end disagrees with the germline gene, perhaps due to a read error. The chain has TRBV30 and TRBJ1-2, with 8 bases matching TRBD1. This CDR3 is 13 amino acids long. Germline V gene lookup returns CDR1 GTSNPN and CDR2 SVGIG (reference sequence). CDR3 amino acids: CAWTDREVYDYTF. CDR3 bases: TGTGCCTGGACGGACAGGGAGGTTTATGACTACACCTTC.

The chain uses TRBV19 and TRBJ2-1; TRBD2 matches at 9 bases. Trimming took 5 bases from V and 4 from J; bases not matched to a gene: 9. Germline-derived CDR1 and CDR2 are LNHDA and SQIVND (reference sequence). This CDR3 region has 16 residues. CDR3 region: CASSDPASGEYNEQFF. Written as DNA, the CDR3 is TGTGCCAGTAGTGACCCAGCTAGCGGGGAATACAATGAGCAGTTCTTC.

This chain connects TRBV27 to TRBJ2-3, with TRBD2 identical over 8 bases. The V and J ends lost 3 bases and 2 bases, in that order; junction bases with no gene match: 7. This CDR3 contains 16 residues. Per the germline V gene, CDR1 is MNHEY and CDR2 is SMNVEV (reference sequence). In DNA, the CDR3 is TGTGCCAGCAGTTTTAGGAGGCGGGGGGCCACAGATACGCAGTATTTT. It is translated as CASSFRRRGATDTQYF.

The CDR3 here is CATSRRQGVETQYF. CDR3 bases: TGTGCCACCAGCAGAAGGCAGGGTGTAGAGACCCAGTACTTC. This chain links TRBV15 with TRBJ2-5; D perhaps matches TRBD1 (5 bases). Trimming removed 2 bases at V and 4 bases at J, with 11 bases between. The CDR3 is 14 residues long. Germline CDR1 reads LNHNV; CDR2 reads YYDKDF (reference sequence).

The CDR3 reads CASSPWNTGELFF. For the CDR3, the DNA is TGTGCCAGCAGTCCCTGGAACACCGGGGAGCTGTTTTTT. The chain joins TRBV5-8 to TRBJ2-2; the D is unclear. V dropped 5 bases and J dropped 1 base, with 6 bases sitting between them. Germline V CDR1 and CDR2: SGHTS, YDEGEE. The CDR3 totals 13 residues.

This clone turned up a few times. The rearrangement joins TRBV30 to TRBJ2-7, with unresolved D. This CDR3 is built from 12 residues. Germline CDR1 reads GTSNPN; CDR2 reads SVGIG (reference sequence). V lost 1 base, J lost 3 bases, and 7 bases lay in between. CDR3 sequence (DNA): TGTGCCTGGAGTGATTCCCACTACGAGCAGTACTTC. It specifies CAWSDSHYEQYF. The variable domain in full, completed from reference TRBV30 and TRBJ2-7, reads SQTIHQWPATLVQPVGSPLSLECTVEGTSNPNLYWYRQAAGRGLQLLFYSVGIGQISSEVPQNLSASRPQDRQFILSSKKLLLSDSGFYLCAWSDSHYEQYFGPGTRLTVT.

The rearrangement links TRBV28 to TRBJ1-3, with D uncertain. The CDR3 is 13 residues long. CDR1 and CDR2 (germline): MDHEN, SYDVKM. Trimming stripped 2 bases from V and 5 bases from J, with 7 bases between. CDR3 nucleotides: TGTGCCAGCAGTTTAACGGAGAGAAACACCATATATTTT. Translated: CASSLTERNTIYF.